This TCR beta chain comes out of a study of monozygotic twins with inflammatory bowel disease. Study-level results: Immunosuppressive treatment differences may have increased patient repertoire variability.

From the 5' RACE reads, TCRdb lists one entry per CDR3 protein and no DNA. Its table lists some 450,000 distinct CDR3 sequences. This CDR3 is built from 13 residues. Germline V gives CDR1 SEHNR, CDR2 FQNEAQ (reference sequence). A word on this clonotype: The antigen is undetermined.

The genes are TRBV7-9 and TRBJ1-1; the D call of TRBD1 rests on TCRdb alone, since no DNA is present to check it. Sequenced input: blood. This sequence was found in a human donor with ulcerative colitis or Crohn's disease, or a healthy co-twin of an affected twin (not recorded which). CDR3: CASSSPRETEAFF. Based on the CDR3 plus reference TRBV7-9 and TRBJ1-1, the full variable domain is DTGVSQNPRHKITKRGQNVTFRCDPISEHNRLYWYRQTLGQGPEFLTYFQNEAQLEKSRLLSDRFSAERPKGSFSTLEIQRTEQGDSAMYLCASSSPRETEAFFGQGTRLTVV.